This T cell receptor beta chain emerged from a study of CXCR3-negative and CXCR3-positive naive CD8 T cells. As concerns this clonotype: Its antigen remains unidentified.

Triplicates of over 250,000 cells were sorted from each CD8+ T cell subset. The study, taken as a whole, reports: TCR interaction strength was inferred from TRB CDR3 physicochemistry, as CD5 matched across naive subsets.

Libraries of TRB cDNA were made by 5' RACE and carried UMIs. TCRdb reprocessed the 5' RACE reads, keeping one entry per CDR3 protein, no DNA. Its clone listing holds 130,000 or so distinct CDR3 sequences. The CDR3 is made up of 16 amino acids. Germline assignment: CDR1 MNHEY and CDR2 SMNVEV (reference sequence). V and J are TRBV27 and TRBJ2-1; TCRdb gives TRBD2 as the D gene, but with no DNA this cannot be confirmed. This receptor was taken from a human donor in good health. Some clones in this sample may be carry-over from other donors' samples. The sequenced material came from naive CXCR3- CD8+ T cells from blood. Subset specified: CD45RO-CCR7+CD27+CD95- naive CD8+ T cells lacking CXCR3 (TNR3-). This CDR3 is CASSLLGGLGYNEQFF.